The entry that follows covers one TCR beta chain sequence. This clonotype was seen only a few times. Its antigen target is currently unknown. No qualities accompany the bases; no much larger clone lies one base away. The CDR3 holds 14 amino acids from the cysteine to the phenylalanine. Only the CDR3 region is kept as DNA, spanning 42 bases read in frame from base 1. Trimming takes 6 bases from V and 6 bases from J, and the germline ends sit 16 bases apart. The germline V gene (reference sequence) specifies SEHNR as CDR1 and FQNEAQ as CDR2. To prepare the library, 5' RACE was applied. The sequencing machine was an Illumina HiSeq 2000. A universal primer binding site was introduced by template switching, and a unique molecular identifier was present in the final cDNA, enabling accurate counting of TCR cDNA molecules. Specific primers in the conserved constant-segment region were used to synthesize first-strand cDNA for the TCR alpha and beta chains. To control for contamination, every cDNA library carried two barcodes: a SMART-Mk sample barcode plus Illumina barcodes. TruSeq adapter sequences along with Illumina sample barcodes were introduced in two successive PCR steps. Sequencing of the TCR alpha and beta cDNA libraries was done on the Illumina HiSeq platform using custom primers. Per the source publication's procedure: Unique molecular identifiers were extracted from raw reads with MiGEC, and CDR3 positions were determined with MiXCR. Recombination models were inferred per individual with the repgenHMM and IGoR tools using an EM algorithm. Shared clonotype analysis was performed with the tcR package in R, normalizing sharing by the product of cloneset sizes. To study raw recombination free of thymic and clonal selection effects, out-of-frame nonproductive sequences were analyzed. The public reads were reprocessed in TCRdb via fastp at Q25 and MiXCR, keeping in-frame beta chains. One record per CDR3 amino acid sequence lists the most common genes and DNA. The V and J calls follow TCRdb's processing rather than the paper's. Here the sample has around 570,000 distinct CDR3 sequences; 9.6% occur a single time. Together, the top ten hold around 3.2% of the sample.

The data derive from a study of identical twins (dated by TCRdb to the mid-2010s). Some background on the complete study: To test whether fetal clonotypes persist, this study deep-sequenced TCR alpha and beta repertoires from monozygotic twins, from unrelated adults of various ages, and from cord blood. To rule out contamination, replicate twin experiments were performed at different times with different library preparation protocols. What the authors observed across the whole study: Conclusions relied on cross-sectional statistical analysis, since the same donors could not be followed over many years. Zero-insertion analyses could be partly confounded by invariant T cells such as MAIT and iNKT, though diverse VJ usage argued against such confounding for most clonotypes. Compared with coincidental sharing between unrelated individuals, out-of-frame TCR alpha sequences shared between twins had an excess of sequences with low generation probability. Abundant cord blood beta clonotypes had fewer insertions, young adult naive repertoires showed a similar but weaker trend, and memory repertoires showed no such trend. A weaker excess of twin sharing was found in beta out-of-frame sequences because the signal-to-noise ratio was lowered by fewer shared sequences. In monozygotic twins, out-of-frame TCR alpha sharing was systematically underestimated by recombination models, although the models agreed with sharing between unrelated individuals.

All donors were healthy Caucasians. The twin cohort comprised three pairs of female monozygotic twins, all aged roughly 18 to 30 years. Peripheral blood mononuclear cells were used as the source from which RNA for TCR libraries was isolated. The same data also went into a second study, on yellow fever vaccine responses in identical twins. That second report states: The authors reported that the T cell response to vaccination in identical twins appeared partly convergent and partly personalized. The study precisely tracked vaccine-responding T cell clones in identical twins.

The TCR comes from a woman younger than 30 in good health. The sequenced material came from PBMCs. Rearrangement joined TRBV7-9 to TRBJ2-3, with the D segment possibly TRBD1 or TRBD2, each aligning over 6 bases. The sequence in DNA is TGTGCCAGCAGGTCTCAGGGGACTGGCGATACGCAGTATTTT. Its protein product is CASRSQGTGDTQYF.